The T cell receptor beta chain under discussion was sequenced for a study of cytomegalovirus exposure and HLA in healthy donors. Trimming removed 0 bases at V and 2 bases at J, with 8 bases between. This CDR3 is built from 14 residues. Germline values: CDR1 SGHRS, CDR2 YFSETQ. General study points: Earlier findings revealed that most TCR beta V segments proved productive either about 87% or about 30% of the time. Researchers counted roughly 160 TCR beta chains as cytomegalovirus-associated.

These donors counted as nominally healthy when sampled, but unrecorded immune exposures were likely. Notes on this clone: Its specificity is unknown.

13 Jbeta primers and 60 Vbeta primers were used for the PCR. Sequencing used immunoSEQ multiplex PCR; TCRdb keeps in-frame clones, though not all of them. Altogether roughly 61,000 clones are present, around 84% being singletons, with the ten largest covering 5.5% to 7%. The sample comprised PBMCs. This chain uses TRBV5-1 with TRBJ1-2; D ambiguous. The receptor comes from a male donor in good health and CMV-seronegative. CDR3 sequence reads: CASSLGQENYGYTF. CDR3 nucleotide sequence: TGCGCCAGCAGCTTGGGGCAAGAAAACTATGGCTACACCTTC.